This T cell receptor beta chain originates from a study of T cells in Graves' hyperthyroidism and ophthalmopathy. V lost 6 bases and J 5 bases, leaving 11 bases between the germline ends. The CDR3 loop spans 13 amino acids. Germline V CDR1 and CDR2: SNHLY, FYNNEI. Findings and caveats of the study: Ophthalmopathy was separated from stable hyperthyroidism by a 13 V-J model.

Template material for amplifying TCR beta CDR3 regions consisted of RNA transcripts. HTBI primers were the set used in a first-round RT-PCR of the TCR CDR3. TCRdb recomputed calls from the multiplex PCR reads with MiXCR, one row per CDR3 protein. The top ten clones hold just under 8% of a sample with about 420,000 distinct CDR3 sequences, approximately 15% of them seen once. This clonotype has at least ten counts. Its specificity is not known. The sample taken for sequencing was blood. This receptor was obtained from a woman aged 18-29 years with Graves' hyperthyroidism. The chain has TRBV2 and TRBJ2-1; D may be TRBD1 or TRBD2 (6 bases each). The CDR3: CASSGGRDNEQFF. DNA of the CDR3: TGTGCCAGCAGCGGGGGCCGGGACAATGAGCAGTTCTTC.